This is a list of T cell receptor beta chains from one sample in a study of blood T cells in healthy people across ages. In TCRdb, the 5' RACE reads were re-called with MiXCR into one record per CDR3 protein. Among some 1.5 million distinct CDR3 sequences listed, over 25% were seen once. Sample: blood. Receptors originate from a woman aged 25 to 39 in good health. Both conserved end residues are part of each CDR3. Fields, in order: D gene, J gene, V gene, clone size, CDR3 DNA, CDR3 protein. D genes are given only for firm matches. Clone size is stated in some rows and not others, as once, few, many or a class when expanded.

D gene: NA; J gene: TRBJ2-3; V gene: TRBV29-1; clone size: many; CDR3 DNA: TGCAGCGTTGATTCCGCGGGTGGTGATACGCAGTATTTT; CDR3 protein: CSVDSAGGDTQYF
D gene: NA; J gene: TRBJ1-6; V gene: TRBV5-1; clone size: few; CDR3 DNA: TGCGCCAGCAGCCCCTCGCCTAACACGATCGATTCACCCCTCCACTTT; CDR3 protein: CASSPSPNTIDSPLHF
D gene: TRBD2; J gene: TRBJ2-7; V gene: TRBV7-9; clone size: many; CDR3 DNA: TGTGCTACTAGCGGGGGGGCACCATACGAGCAGTACTTC; CDR3 protein: CATSGGAPYEQYF
D gene: TRBD2; J gene: TRBJ2-1; V gene: TRBV15; clone size: few; CDR3 DNA: TGTGCCACCAGCAGAAGGACTAGCGGGGACCACAATGAGCAGTTCTTC; CDR3 protein: CATSRRTSGDHNEQFF
D gene: TRBD2; J gene: TRBJ2-1; V gene: TRBV20-1; clone size: NA; CDR3 DNA: TGCAGTGCTAACCAACTAGCGGGAGGGTCCGAGCCCTACAATGAGCAGTTCTTC; CDR3 protein: CSANQLAGGSEPYNEQFF
D gene: TRBD1; J gene: TRBJ2-1; V gene: TRBV2; clone size: NA; CDR3 DNA: TGTGCCAGCAGAGGGACAGGAAAGAGCTCCCACAATGAGCAGTTCTTC; CDR3 protein: CASRGTGKSSHNEQFF
D gene: NA; J gene: TRBJ2-1; V gene: TRBV7-8; clone size: NA; CDR3 DNA: TGTGCCAGCAGCTTAAGGGGGGTTCGTGAGCAGTTCTTC; CDR3 protein: CASSLRGVREQFF
D gene: TRBD2; J gene: TRBJ2-3; V gene: TRBV12-3/TRBV12-4; clone size: few; CDR3 DNA: TGTGCCAGCACCATCGGGGCGGGGGGCTTCAGCACAGATACGCAGTATTTT; CDR3 protein: CASTIGAGGFSTDTQYF
D gene: TRBD2; J gene: TRBJ2-3; V gene: TRBV20-1; clone size: NA; CDR3 DNA: TGCAGTGCTGGGACTAGCGGGGGTACGCAGTATTTT; CDR3 protein: CSAGTSGGTQYF
D gene: NA; J gene: TRBJ1-4; V gene: TRBV5-1; clone size: many; CDR3 DNA: TGTGCCAGCAGTTTAGGAGGAGGTGAAAAACTGTTTTTT; CDR3 protein: CASSLGGGEKLFF
D gene: NA; J gene: TRBJ2-2; V gene: TRBV6-5; clone size: NA; CDR3 DNA: TGTGCCAGCAGTTACACCAACCGAAGGGAATTCACCGGGGAGCTGTTTTTT; CDR3 protein: CASSYTNRREFTGELFF
D gene: NA; J gene: TRBJ1-2; V gene: TRBV12-3/TRBV12-4; clone size: NA; CDR3 DNA: TGTGCCAGCAGTTTGCGAGGTGGCAGGGGCGGAGGCTACACCTTC; CDR3 protein: CASSLRGGRGGGYTF
D gene: NA; J gene: TRBJ1-4; V gene: TRBV29-1; clone size: many; CDR3 DNA: TGCAGCGTGATGCAGGGGTCGGAAAAACTGTTTTTT; CDR3 protein: CSVMQGSEKLFF